A selection of T cell receptor beta chains follows, all from one sample in a study of cytomegalovirus exposure and HLA in healthy donors. Method: immunoSEQ multiplex PCR; TCRdb's copy keeps in-frame clones and lacks some. The table lists about 43,000 clones, approximately 47% of them singletons, with 5% to 6.5% in the top ten. Material for sequencing was PBMCs. These receptors were collected from a man aged 55-75 years in good health and CMV-seronegative. Each CDR3 is given with its conserved first and last residue. D genes are given only for firm matches. Clone size is given for some rows only: seen once, a few or many times, or a class if the clone is expanded.

-	-	TRBV4-1	TRBJ1-5	TGCGCCAGCAGCCAAGAACCCCCCAACACCCGTCAGCCCCAGCATTTT	CASSQEPPNTRQPQHF
few	-	TRBV14	TRBJ2-7	TGTGCCAGCAGCCAAATCCAGGGATCCTACGAGCAGTACTTC	CASSQIQGSYEQYF
-	-	TRBV28	TRBJ1-2	TGTGCCAGCAGTTTACCCCCAGGGGACTATGGCTACACCTTC	CASSLPPGDYGYTF
-	TRBD1	TRBV6-5	TRBJ2-7	TGTGCCAGCAGTTCCTTCCTCGGACAGGGCTACGAGCAGTACTTC	CASSSFLGQGYEQYF
once	TRBD1	TRBV4-1	TRBJ1-2	TGCGCCAGCAGCCGCAGCCGGGACAGGGGCGGCTCTAACTATGGCTACACCTTC	CASSRSRDRGGSNYGYTF
-	TRBD1	TRBV6-5	TRBJ2-1	TGTGCCACGACAGGGTACAATGAGCAGTTCTTC	CATTGYNEQFF
many	-	TRBV7-2	TRBJ2-7	TGTGCCAGCAGCTTAGAAGCGCCGGCCCTCGAGCAGTACTTC	CASSLEAPALEQYF
few	-	TRBV30	TRBJ1-3	TGTGCCTGGGGGCCTGGAAACACCATATATTTT	CAWGPGNTIYF
once	-	TRBV14	TRBJ2-7	TGTGCCAGCAGCCGCCACGGAAAGCGGGCCTCCTACGAGCAGTACTTC	CASSRHGKRASYEQYF
-	TRBD1	TRBV2	TRBJ1-2	TGTGCCAGCAGAGACGACAGGGTTTATGGCTACACCTTC	CASRDDRVYGYTF
-	-	TRBV4-2	TRBJ1-3	TGTGCCAGCAGCCAAGAGGCCACCTCTGGAAACACCATATATTTT	CASSQEATSGNTIYF
-	-	TRBV4-3	TRBJ1-2	TGCGCCAGCAGCCAAGTTGGCGCGGGTGGCTACACCTTC	CASSQVGAGGYTF
-	-	TRBV10-2	TRBJ1-5	TGCGCCAGCAGTGAATCGCTACATCAGCCCCAGCATTTT	CASSESLHQPQHF
-	TRBD2	TRBV6-5	TRBJ2-7	TGTGCCAGCAGTTCGGGACTAGCGGAGAGATACGAGCAGTACTTC	CASSSGLAERYEQYF
-	TRBD1	TRBV5-1	TRBJ1-1	TGCGCCAGCAGCTTTTTCATGACAGGGGGCACCTCTGAAGCTTTCTTT	CASSFFMTGGTSEAFF
few	-	TRBV30	TRBJ2-2	TGTGCCTTAAAGAAGAGATCGGTGGCCGGGGAGCTGTTTTTT	CALKKRSVAGELFF
-	TRBD2	TRBV6-8	TRBJ2-5	TGTGCCAGCAGTCCGAGACTAGCGGGAGTATTCGAGACCCAGTACTTC	CASSPRLAGVFETQYF
-	-	TRBV19	TRBJ2-5	TGTGCCAGTAGTATGGTCCCGGGCCGCGGGTCTCAGTACTTC	CASSMVPGRGSQYF
-	TRBD1	TRBV4-1	TRBJ2-1	TGCGCCAGCAGCCTTGACAGGGGCACGCAGTTCTTC	CASSLDRGTQFF
-	-	TRBV6-4	TRBJ1-1	TGTGCCAGCAGTGCATCAGGGAACACTGAAGCTTTCTTT	CASSASGNTEAFF
-	-	TRBV9	TRBJ1-1	TGTGCCAGCAGCGTTTCGGGGAACACTGAAGCTTTCTTT	CASSVSGNTEAFF
few	-	TRBV7-3	TRBJ2-5	TGTGCCAGCAGCTTCCGGACACGAGAGACCCAGTACTTC	CASSFRTRETQYF
-	TRBD1	TRBV29-1	TRBJ1-2	TGCAGCGCAGGGGACAGGGGGTGGAATGGCTACACCTTC	CSAGDRGWNGYTF
few	TRBD1	TRBV7-2	TRBJ1-1	TGTGCCAGCAGCTCCCGGACAGGGGGCGACACTGAAGCTTTCTTT	CASSSRTGGDTEAFF
-	TRBD2	TRBV5-1	TRBJ2-4	TGCGCCAGCAGCTTGTCGGGGGGAGGGGACATTCAGTACTTC	CASSLSGGGDIQYF
-	-	TRBV15	TRBJ1-2	TGTGCCACCAGCAGAGATCAACAGGCAGTCTATGGCTACACCTTC	CATSRDQQAVYGYTF
-	-	TRBV30	TRBJ1-1	TGTGCCTGGAGCCTCCCGACGTTAGCGGGACGCACTGAAGCTTTCTTT	CAWSLPTLAGRTEAFF
-	TRBD2	TRBV5-1	TRBJ2-2	TGCGCCAGCACTCTTCTAGCGGGAGGTGACACCGGGGAGCTGTTTTTT	CASTLLAGGDTGELFF
few	TRBD2	TRBV5-4	TRBJ2-7	TGTGCCAGCAGCCGATTCGGGACTAGCGGTCGGCAGTACTTC	CASSRFGTSGRQYF
once	TRBD2	TRBV5-4	TRBJ2-2	TGTGCCAGCAGCTTAAAGGGACTAGGTAGCCACGGGGAGCTGTTTTTT	CASSLKGLGSHGELFF
few	TRBD1	TRBV30	TRBJ2-1	TGTGCCTGGGCGACAGGGTGGGATGAGCAGTTCTTC	CAWATGWDEQFF
few	-	TRBV6-5	TRBJ1-2	TGTGCCAGCAGTGGTCACACCTATGGCTACACCTTC	CASSGHTYGYTF
-	TRBD2	TRBV6-1	TRBJ2-7	TGTGCCAGCAGTGAAGTTTTGGGGACTACCTACGAGCAGTACTTC	CASSEVLGTTYEQYF
-	-	TRBV2	TRBJ1-4	TGTGCCAGCGCTGACCTTGCGGAGGAAAAACTGTTTTTT	CASADLAEEKLFF
few	-	TRBV30	TRBJ1-5	TGTGCCTGGAGTGTAAGGGGATACCCTAATCAGCCCCAGCATTTT	CAWSVRGYPNQPQHF
-	TRBD1	TRBV11-3	TRBJ1-5	TGTGCCAGCAGACCGAATCGACAGGGAGGTCAGCCCCAGCATTTT	CASRPNRQGGQPQHF
-	-	TRBV27	TRBJ2-7	TGTGCCAGCAGTTTGGGGTCGGGAGCCGGGCAGTACTTC	CASSLGSGAGQYF
few	-	TRBV7-8	TRBJ2-3	TGTGCCAGCAGCCGGGGTACCCCTCGACTCCTCCGAACGCAGTATTTT	CASSRGTPRLLRTQYF
-	TRBD1	TRBV5-4	TRBJ1-2	TGTGCCAGCAGCGCCGAGCTGGGACAGGGACCGGCTGGCTACACCTTC	CASSAELGQGPAGYTF
-	TRBD1	TRBV6-1	TRBJ2-5	TGTGCCAGCACACCGGGACAGCAAGAGACCCAGTACTTC	CASTPGQQETQYF
-	TRBD2	TRBV4-2	TRBJ2-1	TGTGCCAGCAGCCAAGGGCTAGCGGGAGTTGAGCAGTTCTTC	CASSQGLAGVEQFF